Below are 18 T cell receptor beta chains sequenced from a single sample in a study of early T cells in non-severe SARS-CoV-2 infection. Each CDR3 protein is one row after TCRdb ran MiXCR on the 5' RACE reads. The repertoire holds over 50,000 distinct CDR3 sequences, with less than 10% as singletons. The specimen was whole blood. The receptors derive from an adult who was a healthcare worker with PCR-confirmed SARS-CoV-2 infection or an uninfected control (not recorded which).

This clonotype showed up just a few times. V is TRBV7-2 and J is TRBJ2-3; 8 bases line up with TRBD2. CDR3 length: 14 amino acids. Germline V gene data show CDR1 as SGHTA and CDR2 as FQGNSA. The J segment lost 4 bases and the V segment lost 5 bases, leaving 5 bases of the junction unmatched. The CDR3 loop reads CASSPGGASDTQYF. The CDR3 region has the DNA TGTGCCAGCAGCCCCGGGGGGGCATCAGATACGCAGTATTTT. The whole variable domain, filled in from reference TRBV7-2 and TRBJ2-3, reads GAGVSQSPSNKVTEKGKDVELRCDPISGHTALYWYRQSLGQGLEFLIYFQGNSAPDKSGLPSDRFSAERTGGSVSTLTIQRTQQEDSAVYLCASSPGGASDTQYFGPGTRLTVL.

This clonotype turned up a few times. CDR3: CASSTVPNYGYTF. The CDR3 DNA reads as TGTGCCAGCAGTACAGTCCCAAACTATGGCTACACCTTC. The chain is built from TRBV12-3 or TRBV12-4 and TRBJ1-2; D is undetermined. The V end lost 5 bases, the J end lost 2 bases, and 9 bases lay between the germline ends. The CDR3 covers 13 residues.

This clonotype was counted at least ten times. V and J are TRBV7-9 and TRBJ1-2, with D unresolved. The CDR3 is 11 residues long. Trimming cost V 2 bases and J 7 bases, with 5 bases left between them. Germline V gene sequence: CDR1 SEHNR, CDR2 FQNEAQ (reference sequence). The CDR3 DNA follows: TGTGCCAGCAGCTTAAACAGTGGCTACACCTTC. It encodes CASSLNSGYTF.

The V gene is TRBV11-2, the J gene TRBJ2-1, with 15 positions matching TRBD2. This CDR3 is 14 amino acids long. V lost 4 bases and J lost 12; bases outside the gene matches: 4. The germline gives CDR1 SGHAT, CDR2 FQNNGV. CDR3 loop: CASSWTSGGAVQFF. The CDR3 DNA reads as TGTGCCAGCAGCTGGACTAGCGGGGGGGCGGTGCAGTTCTTC.

The chain recombines TRBV29-1 with TRBJ1-3; D is unresolved. Trimming took 5 bases from V and 0 from J, leaving 8 bases between them. This CDR3 contains 13 residues. The V gene's germline CDR1 is SQVTM and CDR2 ANQGSEA. CDR3 sequence reads: CSVQTDSGNTIYF. The CDR3 bases are TGCAGCGTTCAAACGGACTCTGGAAACACCATATATTTT.

This clonotype was seen a few times. The chain combines TRBV10-3 with TRBJ2-2; TRBD1 matches at 7 bases. Germline CDR1 is ENHRY and CDR2 is SYGVKD. After removal of 4 bases from V and 3 bases from J, the junction contained 14 bases not matched to a gene. The CDR3 loop spans 18 amino acids. The chain's CDR3 is CAISGLKQGPSYTGELFF. The CDR3 bases are TGTGCCATCAGTGGATTAAAACAGGGGCCCTCCTACACCGGGGAGCTGTTTTTT.

This clonotype was observed a handful of times. V and J are TRBV5-1 and TRBJ2-1, with D unresolved. Germline V gives CDR1 SGHRS, CDR2 YFSETQ. This CDR3 is built from 12 residues. V was shortened by 2 bases and J by 7 bases, with 7 bases between the two germline ends. The CDR3 DNA is TGCGCCAGCAGCTTCGAAAGGAATGAGCAGTTCTTC. This translates into CASSFERNEQFF. Looking up the rest from reference TRBV5-1 and TRBJ2-1 gives the full variable domain: KAGVTQTPRYLIKTRGQQVTLSCSPISGHRSVSWYQQTPGQGLQFLFEYFSETQRNKGNFPGRFSGRQFSNSRSEMNVSTLELGDSALYLCASSFERNEQFFGPGTRLTVL.

This clonotype has ten or more counts. The chain is built from TRBV7-7 and TRBJ2-2; D is undetermined. V lost 5 bases and J lost 5, with 9 bases in between. This CDR3 spans 13 amino acids. Germline CDR1 SSHAT, CDR2 FNYEAQ (reference sequence). CDR3 residues: CASSLRLTGELFF. DNA of the CDR3: TGTGCCAGCAGCCTACGATTAACCGGGGAGCTGTTTTTT. The variable domain in full, completed from reference TRBV7-7 and TRBJ2-2, reads GAGVSQSPRYKVTKRGQDVTLRCDPISSHATLYWYQQALGQGPEFLTYFNYEAQPDKSGLPSDRFSAERPEGSISTLTIQRTEQRDSAMYRCASSLRLTGELFFGEGSRLTVL.

Remarks on this clonotype: This may stem from a read error, because a much larger clone lies one nucleotide away. The chain employs TRBV7-6 and TRBJ1-3, with D uncertain. The germline V gene encodes CDR1 SGHVS and CDR2 FNYEAQ. This CDR3 is built from 13 residues. Trimming removed 0 bases at V and 4 bases at J, with 4 bases between. The chain's CDR3 is CASSLAGGNTIYF. In nucleotides, the CDR3 is TGTGCCAGCAGCTTAGCAGGGGGAAACACCATATATTTT.

The CDR3 DNA reads TGTGCCAGCAGGGAGAGACAGGGGAATCAGCCCCAGCATTTT. It codes for CASRERQGNQPQHF. The rearrangement joins TRBV6-6 to TRBJ1-5; 8 bases match TRBD1. V shed 6 bases and J 4 bases; nucleotides not matched to a gene: 5. Germline V gene lookup returns CDR1 MNHNY and CDR2 SVGAGI (reference sequence). The CDR3 runs to 14 residues.

The sample holds a few counts of this clonotype. The chain has TRBV13 and TRBJ1-2; tentative D call: TRBD1 (6 bases). The CDR3 length is 14 residues. The V gene lost 3 bases and the J gene lost 3 bases, with 11 bases spanning the gap. Germline CDR1 PRHDT, CDR2 FYEKMQ (reference sequence). CDR3 bases: TGTGCCAGCAGCTTTTCCGGGACACACTATGGCTACACCTTC. It specifies CASSFSGTHYGYTF.

This clonotype came up many times. This chain joins TRBV29-1 and TRBJ2-5; 11 bases match TRBD1. This CDR3 has 15 residues. CDR1 and CDR2 (germline): SQVTM, ANQGSEA. V gave up 4 bases and J gave up 0 bases; unmatched junction bases: 4. The CDR3 DNA is TGCAGCGTTGTCAGGACAGGGGGCTACCAAGAGACCCAGTACTTC. Protein sequence: CSVVRTGGYQETQYF.

This chain connects TRBV11-1 to TRBJ2-1; tentative D call: TRBD2 (6 bases). The V gene lost 4 bases and the J gene lost 4 bases, with 17 bases spanning the gap. The germline V gene has CDR1 SGHAT and CDR2 FQDESV (reference sequence). The CDR3 runs 16 residues. The CDR3 reads CASSSVTRRNYNEQFF. The CDR3 bases are TGTGCCAGCAGCTCGGTGACTAGGAGAAATTACAATGAGCAGTTCTTC.

Many counts were recorded for this clonotype. This rearrangement joins TRBV29-1 to TRBJ2-3, with a tentative D call TRBD2 (7 bases). CDR3 length: 17 amino acids. Germline V gives CDR1 SQVTM, CDR2 ANQGSEA. Trimming pared 1 base from V and 0 bases from J, leaving 17 bases between. Here the CDR3 reads CSVEGGGGSLSTDTQYF. CDR3 in DNA: TGCAGCGTTGAAGGGGGGGGCGGCAGTTTGAGCACAGATACGCAGTATTTT.

J is TRBJ1-6 and V is TRBV14, with D unclear. The germline gives CDR1 SGHDN, CDR2 FVKESK. The CDR3 runs 16 residues. Trimming left V 0 bases short and J 10 bases short, with 16 bases between. The CDR3 here is CASSQDQVGLRSPLHF. For the CDR3, the DNA is TGTGCCAGCAGCCAAGATCAAGTAGGGCTTCGCTCACCCCTCCACTTT.

This chain uses TRBV5-5 with TRBJ2-7; D remains unclear. Germline V gives CDR1 SGHKS, CDR2 YYEKEE (reference sequence). The CDR3 runs 14 residues. V was trimmed by 0 bases and J by 0 bases, leaving 7 bases between them. DNA for the CDR3: TGTGCCAGCAGCTTGGGAGTAAGCTCCTACGAGCAGTACGTC. Amino acids: CASSLGVSSYEQYV.

This clonotype was seen a few times. This rearrangement joins TRBV12-3 or TRBV12-4 to TRBJ1-6; 8 positions agree with TRBD1. The CDR3 has 14 residues. The trim removed 8 bases at V and 5 bases at J, leaving 5 bases unmatched. The CDR3 spells CASGQGPNNSPLHF. As DNA, the CDR3 is TGTGCCAGCGGACAGGGTCCGAATAATTCACCCCTCCACTTT.

The J gene is TRBJ1-6, the V gene TRBV9; 7 positions match TRBD1. CDR3 length: 18 amino acids. In germline, CDR1 is SGDLS, CDR2 YYNGEE. Trimming removed 3 bases from V and 6 bases from J; junction bases left unmatched: 15. CDR3 sequence reads: CASSGFSAPGQLNSPLHF. CDR3 coding DNA: TGTGCCAGCAGCGGATTCTCGGCACCGGGACAGCTTAATTCACCCCTCCACTTT.